The T cell receptor beta chain described here comes from a study of control samples from healthy donors and cancer patients. Germline loops: CDR1 SGHNT, CDR2 YENEEA. The CDR3 extends over 15 amino acids. Trimming took 8 bases from V and 1 from J; bases not matched to a gene: 8. The table lists this clone with a count of one. Sequencing used immunoSEQ multiplex PCR; TCRdb keeps in-frame clones, though not all of them. The sample includes 130,000 or so clones, 80% to 90% of them seen just once. This TCR was sampled from a man aged 50-59 years in good health. The V call is TRBV11-3, the J call TRBJ1-5; 7 bases match TRBD1. Sequenced: blood. CDR3 in DNA: TGTGCCAGCCCCGCAGGGGGGTGGAGCAATCAGCCCCAGCATTTT. This sequence encodes CASPAGGWSNQPQHF.